This entry lists 3 T cell receptor beta chains sequenced from one sample in a study of shared clonotypes between healthy human individuals. Cells designated naive CD8 were CD45RO-negative and were positively selected for CCR7, with terminally differentiated effector memory CD45RA+ cells excluded. Clones were read by immunoSEQ multiplex PCR, and TCRdb kept only the in-frame ones, dropping some. The repertoire holds more than 2 million clones, with about 94% as singletons. Sequenced sample: naive CD8+ T cells from PBMCs. Source of these receptors: a man aged 18 to 30 in good health. Some clones in this sample may be carry-over from other donors' samples.

The V call is TRBV28, the J call TRBJ2-7, with D unresolved. Germline assignment: CDR1 MDHEN and CDR2 SYDVKM. The CDR3 is 11 amino acids. V was shortened by 6 bases and J by 5 bases, with 8 bases between the two germline ends. The CDR3 bases are TGTGCCAGCAGCTCACGGGACGAGCAGTACTTC. This gives the protein CASSSRDEQYF.

The chain couples TRBV4-1 to TRBJ2-2; D not resolved. Per the germline V gene, CDR1 is MGHRA and CDR2 is YSYEKL. This CDR3 is built from 16 residues. Trimming pared 4 bases from V and 2 bases from J, leaving 14 bases between. The CDR3 DNA reads TGCGCCAGCAGCCCGACCAACAGACCCAACACCGGGGAGCTGTTTTTT. This codes for CASSPTNRPNTGELFF.

V is TRBV5-6 and J is TRBJ2-1; 8 nucleotides match TRBD2. After removal of 7 bases from V and 5 bases from J, the junction contained 2 bases not matched to a gene. This CDR3 region has 12 residues. CDR1 and CDR2 (germline): SGHDT, YYEEEE. The CDR3 sequence: CASRGGDNEQFF. The CDR3 DNA reads as TGTGCCAGCCGGGGGGGTGACAATGAGCAGTTCTTC.